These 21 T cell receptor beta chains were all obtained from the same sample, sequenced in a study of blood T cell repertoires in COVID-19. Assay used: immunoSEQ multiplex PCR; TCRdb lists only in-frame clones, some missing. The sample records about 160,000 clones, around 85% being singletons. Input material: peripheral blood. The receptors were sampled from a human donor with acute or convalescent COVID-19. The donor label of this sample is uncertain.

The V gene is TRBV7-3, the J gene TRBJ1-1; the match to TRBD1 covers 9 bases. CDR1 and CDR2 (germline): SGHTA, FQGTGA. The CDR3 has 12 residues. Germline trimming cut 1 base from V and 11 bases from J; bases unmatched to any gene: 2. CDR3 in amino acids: CASSLKQGAAFF. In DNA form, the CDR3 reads TGTGCCAGCAGCTTAAAACAGGGGGCGGCTTTCTTT.

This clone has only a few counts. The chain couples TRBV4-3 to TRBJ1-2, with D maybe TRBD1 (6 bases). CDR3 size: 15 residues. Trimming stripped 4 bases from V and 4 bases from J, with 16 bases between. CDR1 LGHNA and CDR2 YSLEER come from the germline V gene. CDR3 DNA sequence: TGCGCCAGCAGCCCCCAACAGGGCTTAGGCTATGGCTACACCTTC. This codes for CASSPQQGLGYGYTF.

The CDR3 region has the DNA TGTGCCACCTCAGGACAGTTGATGAACACTGAAGCTTTCTTT. Amino acid sequence: CATSGQLMNTEAFF. The rearrangement links TRBV15 to TRBJ1-1; D is possibly TRBD1 (6 bases). The CDR3 has 14 amino acids. Germline assignment: CDR1 LNHNV and CDR2 YYDKDF (reference sequence). The V end was cut by 8 bases, the J end by 0 bases, with 13 bases between.

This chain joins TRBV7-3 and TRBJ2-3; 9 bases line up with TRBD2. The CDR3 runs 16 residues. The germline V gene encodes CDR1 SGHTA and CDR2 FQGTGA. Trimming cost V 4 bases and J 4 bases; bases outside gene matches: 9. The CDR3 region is CASSWVGGGAPDTQYF. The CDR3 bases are TGTGCCAGCAGCTGGGTCGGCGGGGGGGCCCCAGATACGCAGTATTTT.

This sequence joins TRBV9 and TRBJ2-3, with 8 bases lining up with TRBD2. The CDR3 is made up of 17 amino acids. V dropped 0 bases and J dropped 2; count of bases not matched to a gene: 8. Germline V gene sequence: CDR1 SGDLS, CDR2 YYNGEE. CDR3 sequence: CASSVGLAGLSTDTQYF. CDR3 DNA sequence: TGTGCCAGCAGCGTAGGCCTAGCGGGCTTATCCACAGATACGCAGTATTTT.

DNA of the CDR3: TGTGCCAGTAGTGGCAGGGTGGTCGCCACTGAAGCTTTCTTT. The encoded protein is CASSGRVVATEAFF. The genes are TRBV19 and TRBJ1-1; D possibly corresponds to TRBD1 (5 bases). Trimming cost V 5 bases and J 4 bases, with 14 bases left between them. Germline V gene sequence: CDR1 LNHDA, CDR2 SQIVND (reference sequence). CDR3 length: 14 amino acids.

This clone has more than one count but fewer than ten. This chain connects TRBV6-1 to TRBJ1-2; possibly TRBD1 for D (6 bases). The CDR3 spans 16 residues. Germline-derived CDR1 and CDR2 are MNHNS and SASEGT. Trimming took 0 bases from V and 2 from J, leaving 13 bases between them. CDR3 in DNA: TGTGCCAGCAGTGAAGCTCAGGGGCTGGGGAACTATGGCTACACCTTC. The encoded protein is CASSEAQGLGNYGYTF.

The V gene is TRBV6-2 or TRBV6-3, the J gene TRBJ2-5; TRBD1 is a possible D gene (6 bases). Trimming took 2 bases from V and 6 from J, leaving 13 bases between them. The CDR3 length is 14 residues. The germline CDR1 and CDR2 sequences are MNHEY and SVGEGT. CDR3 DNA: TGTGCCAGCAGTTACGGGGGCCCTGAGAAGACCCAGTACTTC. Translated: CASSYGGPEKTQYF.

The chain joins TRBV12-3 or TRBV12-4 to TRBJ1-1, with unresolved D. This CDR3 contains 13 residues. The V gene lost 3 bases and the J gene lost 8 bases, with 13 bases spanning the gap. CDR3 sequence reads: CASSLGWAGEAFF. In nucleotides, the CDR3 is TGTGCCAGCAGTTTGGGTTGGGCGGGAGAAGCTTTCTTT.

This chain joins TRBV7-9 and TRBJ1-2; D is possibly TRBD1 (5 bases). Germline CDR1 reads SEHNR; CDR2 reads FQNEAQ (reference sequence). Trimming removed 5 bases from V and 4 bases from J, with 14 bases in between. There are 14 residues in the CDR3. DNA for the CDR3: TGTGCCAGCAGCACGCGCGGCCAGGGCTATGGCTACACCTTC. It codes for CASSTRGQGYGYTF.

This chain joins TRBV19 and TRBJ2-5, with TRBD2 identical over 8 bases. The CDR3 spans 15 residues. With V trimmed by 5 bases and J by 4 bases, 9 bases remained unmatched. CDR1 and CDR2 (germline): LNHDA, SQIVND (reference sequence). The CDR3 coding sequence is TGTGCCAGTAGTCCCCCGGGACTAGTGCCAGAGACCCAGTACTTC. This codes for CASSPPGLVPETQYF.

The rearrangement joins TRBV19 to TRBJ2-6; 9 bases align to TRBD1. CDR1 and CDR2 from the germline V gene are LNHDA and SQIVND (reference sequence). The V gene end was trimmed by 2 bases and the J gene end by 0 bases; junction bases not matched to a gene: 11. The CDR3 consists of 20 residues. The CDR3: CASSILPRTGAHSGANVLTF. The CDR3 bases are TGTGCCAGTAGTATACTTCCCCGGACAGGGGCCCACTCTGGGGCCAACGTCCTGACTTTC.

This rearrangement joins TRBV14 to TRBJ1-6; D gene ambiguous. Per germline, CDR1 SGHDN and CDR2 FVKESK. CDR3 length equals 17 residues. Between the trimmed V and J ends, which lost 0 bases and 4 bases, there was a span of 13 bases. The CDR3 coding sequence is TGTGCCAGCAGCCAAGATAAAGTGACGGGATATAATTCACCCCTCCACTTT. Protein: CASSQDKVTGYNSPLHF.

The CDR3, as DNA: TGCGCCAGCAGCTCCACAGGGCCTATTAACGAGCAGTACTTC. Translated: CASSSTGPINEQYF. The J gene is TRBJ2-7, the V gene TRBV5-1; D perhaps matches TRBD1 (6 bases). This CDR3 comprises 14 residues. CDR1 SGHRS and CDR2 YFSETQ come from the germline V gene. V was shortened by 3 bases and J by 5 bases, with 15 bases between the two germline ends.

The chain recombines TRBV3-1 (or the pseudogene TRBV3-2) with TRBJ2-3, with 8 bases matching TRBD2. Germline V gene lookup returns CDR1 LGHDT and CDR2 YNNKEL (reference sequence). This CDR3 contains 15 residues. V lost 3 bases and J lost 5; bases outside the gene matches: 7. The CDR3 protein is CASSHSRGEVDTQYF. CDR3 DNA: TGTGCCAGCAGCCACTCGCGGGGGGAGGTAGATACGCAGTATTTT.

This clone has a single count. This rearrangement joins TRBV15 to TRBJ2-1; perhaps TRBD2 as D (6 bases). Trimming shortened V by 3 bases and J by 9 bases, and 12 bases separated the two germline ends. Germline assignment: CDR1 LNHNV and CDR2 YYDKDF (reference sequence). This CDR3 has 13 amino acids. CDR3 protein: CATSSRLGLEQFF. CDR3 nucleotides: TGTGCCACCAGCAGCCGACTAGGTCTTGAGCAGTTCTTC.

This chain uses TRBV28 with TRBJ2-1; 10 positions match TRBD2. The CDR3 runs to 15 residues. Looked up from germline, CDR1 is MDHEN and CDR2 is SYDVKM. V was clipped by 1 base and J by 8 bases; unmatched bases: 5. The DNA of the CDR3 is TGTGCCAGCAGTTTATCCAGCCTAGCGGGGGATGAGCAGTTCTTC. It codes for CASSLSSLAGDEQFF.

CDR3 in DNA: TGTGCCAGCAGCTTAGGTTCGACAGGGAACACCATATATTTT. This gives the protein CASSLGSTGNTIYF. This chain joins TRBV7-2 and TRBJ1-3, with 7 nucleotides matching TRBD1. There are 14 residues in the CDR3. Germline CDR1 is SGHTA and CDR2 is FQGNSA. Unmatched junction bases numbered 4, after V lost 1 base and J lost 7 bases.

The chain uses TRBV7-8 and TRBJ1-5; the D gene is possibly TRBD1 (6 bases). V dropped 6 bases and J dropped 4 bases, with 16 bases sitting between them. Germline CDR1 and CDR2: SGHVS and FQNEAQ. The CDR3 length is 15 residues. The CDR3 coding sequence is TGTGCCAGCAGTCGCGACAGGACCCCGAATCAGCCCCAGCATTTT. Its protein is CASSRDRTPNQPQHF.

The DNA for the CDR3 is TGTGCCAGCAGTTTAACGCAGGGGGCCTACGAGCAGTACTTC. As protein: CASSLTQGAYEQYF. The chain uses TRBV28 and TRBJ2-7; 7 positions match TRBD1. CDR3 length: 14 residues. Per germline, CDR1 MDHEN and CDR2 SYDVKM. V lost 2 bases, J lost 2 bases, and 3 bases stayed unmatched.

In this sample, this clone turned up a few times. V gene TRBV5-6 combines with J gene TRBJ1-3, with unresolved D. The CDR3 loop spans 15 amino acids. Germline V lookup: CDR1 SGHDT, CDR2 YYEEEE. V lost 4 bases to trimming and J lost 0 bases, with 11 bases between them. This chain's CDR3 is CASSTGPNSGNTIYF. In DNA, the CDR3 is TGTGCCAGCAGCACGGGTCCCAACTCTGGAAACACCATATATTTT.